The sequence of this TCR beta chain was determined in a study of cytomegalovirus exposure and HLA in healthy donors. The primer mix had 60 Vbeta and 13 Jbeta primers. Here immunoSEQ multiplex PCR was the method, and the copy in TCRdb shows in-frame clones only, minus some. The table lists some 170,000 clones, about four fifths of them singletons. Overall study findings and caveats: Reported results showed that the classifier diagnosed cytomegalovirus status with high specificity and sensitivity. Later analysis found that TCR beta chains associated with HLA were more clonally expanded than other, equally common chains. Usually a TCR sequence was rare, but some public TCRs were found in many donors.

Notes on this clone: Its antigen is as yet unknown.

The clonotype originates from a female donor in good health and CMV-seronegative. Sequenced: PBMCs.

The CDR3 is CASIAGGRNTQYF. In DNA form, the CDR3 reads TGTGCCAGCATAGCGGGAGGTCGAAATACGCAGTATTTT. The chain has TRBV6-6 and TRBJ2-3; TRBD2 agrees at 10 bases. The junction had 5 bases not matched to a gene; V was cut back by 7 bases and J by 7 bases. Germline CDR1 reads MNHNY; CDR2 reads SVGAGI (reference sequence). The CDR3 spans 13 residues.